Listed below are T cell receptor beta chains from one sample, sequenced in a study of cytomegalovirus exposure and HLA in healthy donors. Here immunoSEQ multiplex PCR was the method, and the copy in TCRdb shows in-frame clones only, minus some. The table records 95,000 to 110,000 clones, more than 75% of them present only once. Sequences were obtained from PBMCs. The origin of the receptors is a woman aged 40 to 50 in good health and CMV-seronegative. CDR3s include the opening cysteine and the closing phenylalanine or tryptophan. The D gene is left open where the match is weak. Only part of the rows carry a size: once, few, many, or a class if the clone is expanded.

j_call clone_size d_call cdr3_length v_call cdr3_nt cdr3_aa
TRBJ1-5 NA TRBD1 18 TRBV18 TGTGCCAGCTCACCAACCGGGACAGGGGGTTTGGGCAATCAGCCCCAGCATTTT CASSPTGTGGLGNQPQHF
TRBJ2-1 NA NA 13 TRBV6-6 TGTGCCAGCAGGCACGCCTCGGAGTTTGAGCAGTTCTTC CASRHASEFEQFF
TRBJ1-4 NA NA 14 TRBV28 TGTGCCAGCAACAGGGTAGGAGGTTTTGAAAAACTGTTTTTT CASNRVGGFEKLFF
TRBJ1-2 NA TRBD1 15 TRBV4-3 TGCGCCAGCAGCCCTTCTCGGACAGGGAACTATGGCTACACCTTC CASSPSRTGNYGYTF
TRBJ1-2 NA NA 14 TRBV7-2 TGTGCCAGCAGCTTATCAGTTCTAGTCAGTGGCTACACCTTC CASSLSVLVSGYTF
TRBJ2-2 NA NA 16 TRBV7-2 TGTGCCAGCAGCTCAAACCTCCCAGGGTTCGGCGGGGAGCTGTTTTTT CASSSNLPGFGGELFF
TRBJ2-1 NA TRBD2 14 TRBV5-4 TGTGCCAGCAGCTTCCCGGGGGGGTCTAATGAGCAGTTCTTC CASSFPGGSNEQFF
TRBJ2-2 NA TRBD2 19 TRBV9 TGTGCCAGCAGCCACTTTGGGCAGCGGGGGCAAACGAACACCGGGGAGCTGTTTTTT CASSHFGQRGQTNTGELFF
TRBJ1-1 NA NA 15 TRBV4-1 TGCGCCAGCAGCCACCCTCCGACAGGGAACACTGAAGCTTTCTTT CASSHPPTGNTEAFF
TRBJ2-7 NA TRBD2 14 TRBV5-6 TGTGCCAGCAGCTTGGGGGGACTAGCAAGCGAGCAGTACTTC CASSLGGLASEQYF
TRBJ2-3 NA NA 13 TRBV6-1 TGTGCCAGCAGTGAACCCCCGGACTATACGCAGTATTTT CASSEPPDYTQYF
TRBJ2-2 NA NA 16 TRBV27 TGTGCCAGCAGTTTTCCTCAACCGACAGGACCCGGGGAGCTGTTTTTT CASSFPQPTGPGELFF
TRBJ2-3 NA NA 15 TRBV11-2 TGTGCCAGCAGCTTGAGGGGGTTTGGCGCAGATACGCAGTATTTT CASSLRGFGADTQYF
TRBJ2-1 NA TRBD2 12 TRBV29-1 TGCAGCGTTGAAAAGCGGGGGGATGAGCAGTTCTTC CSVEKRGDEQFF
TRBJ2-6 medium-sized NA 16 TRBV6-1 TGTGCCAGCAGTGTTGGTGAGGGCTTTGGGGCCAACGTCCTGACTTTC CASSVGEGFGANVLTF
TRBJ2-1 NA TRBD2 15 TRBV7-7 TGTGCTAGCAGCCCGGGACTAGCGGGAGTAATTGAGCAGTTCTTC CASSPGLAGVIEQFF
TRBJ2-3 NA TRBD2 16 TRBV5-1 TGCGCCAGCAGCCAAGGACTAGCGGGAGGCACAGATACGCAGTATTTT CASSQGLAGGTDTQYF
TRBJ2-7 NA TRBD1 14 TRBV5-6 TGTGCCAGCAGCTACGGGACAGAGTCCTACGAGCAGTACTTC CASSYGTESYEQYF
TRBJ2-1 NA NA 17 TRBV18 TGTGCCAGCTCACCACCGATTGGAGCAGCTATGGACAATGAGCAGTTCTTC CASSPPIGAAMDNEQFF
TRBJ2-1 NA TRBD2 16 TRBV7-2 TGTGCCAGCAGGACTAGCGGGAGTTCTGCCGACAATGAGCAGTTCTTC CASRTSGSSADNEQFF
TRBJ1-2 NA NA 14 TRBV7-2 TGTGCCAGCAGCTTATACGCGGGCGCGGATGGCTACACCTTC CASSLYAGADGYTF
TRBJ2-7 once TRBD2 13 TRBV7-9 TGTGCCAGCAGCTTAACTAGCGGCTACGAGCAGTACTTC CASSLTSGYEQYF
TRBJ1-5 NA TRBD1 14 TRBV11-2 TGTGCCAGCAGCTTATACAGGGGGAGTCAGCCCCAGCATTTT CASSLYRGSQPQHF
TRBJ2-3 NA NA 14 TRBV29-1 TGCAGCGTTGAATACAATAGCGTGACAGATACGCAGTATTTT CSVEYNSVTDTQYF